The rows below give T cell receptor beta chains drawn from one sample of a study of shared clonotypes between healthy human individuals. Using immunoSEQ multiplex PCR, the repertoire was profiled, and TCRdb retains in-frame clones only, with some absent. This sample has about 1 million clones; around four fifths occur once, and the top ten carry 1.4%. Material for sequencing was memory CD4+ T cells sorted from blood. All receptors derive from a man between 18 and 35 years old in good health. Both conserved end residues are part of each CDR3. The order of the fields is D gene, J gene, clone size, V gene, CDR3 protein, CDR3 DNA. D genes are given only for firm matches. The size entry is marked missing in some rows and otherwise reads once, few, many or a size class.

D gene: NA; J gene: TRBJ2-7; clone size: NA; V gene: TRBV4-1; CDR3 protein: CASSQLPDGVAYEQYF; CDR3 DNA: TGCGCCAGCAGCCAATTGCCGGATGGTGTGGCCTACGAGCAGTACTTC
D gene: NA; J gene: TRBJ1-2; clone size: NA; V gene: TRBV7-2; CDR3 protein: CASSLGRADGYTF; CDR3 DNA: TGTGCCAGCAGCTTAGGTAGGGCAGACGGCTACACCTTC
D gene: NA; J gene: TRBJ2-3; clone size: NA; V gene: TRBV29-1; CDR3 protein: CSVARGGTDTQYF; CDR3 DNA: TGCAGCGTTGCCCGTGGCGGCACAGATACGCAGTATTTT
D gene: NA; J gene: TRBJ1-6; clone size: NA; V gene: TRBV25-1; CDR3 protein: CASSEGAAGFEPLHF; CDR3 DNA: TGTGCCAGCAGTGAGGGGGCGGCGGGGTTCGAACCCCTCCACTTT
D gene: NA; J gene: TRBJ1-1; clone size: NA; V gene: TRBV7-9; CDR3 protein: CASSPQGPALEAFF; CDR3 DNA: TGTGCCAGCAGCCCTCAGGGACCGGCCCTTGAAGCTTTCTTT
D gene: NA; J gene: TRBJ2-3; clone size: NA; V gene: TRBV19; CDR3 protein: CASSISGYTDTQYF; CDR3 DNA: TGTGCCAGTAGTATATCGGGGTACACAGATACGCAGTATTTT
D gene: TRBD1; J gene: TRBJ1-4; clone size: NA; V gene: TRBV9; CDR3 protein: CASSSLTGEGEKLFF; CDR3 DNA: TGTGCCAGCAGCTCCCTGACAGGGGAAGGTGAAAAACTGTTTTTT
D gene: NA; J gene: TRBJ2-2; clone size: NA; V gene: TRBV5-1; CDR3 protein: CASDRDLANTGELFF; CDR3 DNA: TGCGCCAGCGATAGGGACCTTGCTAACACCGGGGAGCTGTTTTTT
D gene: NA; J gene: TRBJ2-7; clone size: NA; V gene: TRBV27; CDR3 protein: CASSLRWQLGPYEQYF; CDR3 DNA: TGTGCCAGCAGTTTAAGGTGGCAGCTAGGGCCCTACGAGCAGTACTTC
D gene: NA; J gene: TRBJ2-7; clone size: NA; V gene: TRBV5-1; CDR3 protein: CASSPGQLGDEQYF; CDR3 DNA: TGCGCCAGCAGCCCCGGACAGCTAGGCGACGAGCAGTACTTC
D gene: TRBD1; J gene: TRBJ1-2; clone size: NA; V gene: TRBV6-1; CDR3 protein: CASTGGTLYGYTF; CDR3 DNA: TGTGCCTCGACAGGGGGAACTCTTTATGGCTACACCTTC
D gene: TRBD1; J gene: TRBJ1-3; clone size: NA; V gene: TRBV19; CDR3 protein: CASRGRVVDRDIYF; CDR3 DNA: TGTGCCAGTCGAGGTCGGGTTGTGGACAGGGATATTTATTTT
D gene: TRBD1; J gene: TRBJ1-4; clone size: NA; V gene: TRBV5-1; CDR3 protein: CASSLGNRQGWNEKLFF; CDR3 DNA: TGCGCCAGCAGCTTGGGGAACCGACAGGGGTGGAATGAAAAACTGTTTTTT
D gene: NA; J gene: TRBJ1-5; clone size: few; V gene: TRBV7-6; CDR3 protein: CASSLTGDSNQPQHF; CDR3 DNA: TGTGCCAGCAGCTTAACAGGAGATAGCAATCAGCCCCAGCATTTT
D gene: NA; J gene: TRBJ1-2; clone size: NA; V gene: TRBV28; CDR3 protein: CASSFNRVSGYTF; CDR3 DNA: TGTGCCAGCAGTTTTAACAGAGTCTCCGGCTACACCTTC
D gene: TRBD2; J gene: TRBJ2-5; clone size: once; V gene: TRBV4-2; CDR3 protein: CASSLREQETQYF; CDR3 DNA: TGTGCCAGCAGCCTGCGGGAGCAAGAGACCCAGTACTTC
D gene: NA; J gene: TRBJ2-2; clone size: few; V gene: TRBV5-1; CDR3 protein: CASSLRSDTGELFF; CDR3 DNA: TGCGCCAGCAGCTTGAGGTCGGACACCGGGGAGCTGTTTTTT
D gene: TRBD1; J gene: TRBJ2-7; clone size: NA; V gene: TRBV29-1; CDR3 protein: CSVEKGQGYEQYF; CDR3 DNA: TGCAGCGTTGAGAAGGGACAGGGATACGAGCAGTACTTC
D gene: NA; J gene: TRBJ2-7; clone size: NA; V gene: TRBV28; CDR3 protein: CASGSGVSSYEQYF; CDR3 DNA: TGTGCCAGCGGGTCCGGGGTCAGCTCCTACGAGCAGTACTTC
D gene: TRBD2; J gene: TRBJ2-3; clone size: NA; V gene: TRBV18; CDR3 protein: CASSPGTSPTPQYF; CDR3 DNA: TGTGCCAGCTCACCCGGGACTAGCCCAACTCCGCAGTATTTT
D gene: TRBD1; J gene: TRBJ2-5; clone size: NA; V gene: TRBV7-2; CDR3 protein: CASSARQGETQYF; CDR3 DNA: TGTGCCAGCAGCGCCCGACAGGGGGAGACCCAGTACTTC
D gene: NA; J gene: TRBJ2-7; clone size: once; V gene: TRBV19; CDR3 protein: CASSPSAVYYEQYF; CDR3 DNA: TGTGCCAGTAGTCCCTCGGCAGTGTACTACGAGCAGTACTTC
D gene: NA; J gene: TRBJ2-5; clone size: few; V gene: TRBV7-2; CDR3 protein: CASRRAEGKETQYF; CDR3 DNA: TGTGCCAGCAGGCGGGCGGAGGGTAAAGAGACCCAGTACTTC
D gene: TRBD1; J gene: TRBJ2-7; clone size: many; V gene: TRBV19; CDR3 protein: CASSDDRAAHEQYF; CDR3 DNA: TGTGCCAGTAGTGATGACAGGGCCGCTCACGAGCAGTACTTC
D gene: TRBD2; J gene: TRBJ2-7; clone size: NA; V gene: TRBV6-5; CDR3 protein: CASSYSSGRSYEQYF; CDR3 DNA: TGTGCCAGCAGTTACTCTAGCGGGAGAAGCTACGAGCAGTACTTC